Included here is one T cell receptor (beta chain) sequence, with context. This record comes from a study of shared clonotypes between healthy human individuals. Overall study context: A couple of female and a few male donors aged 18 to 49 were enrolled.

TCRdb keeps only in-frame clones here, not all; method: immunoSEQ multiplex PCR. Of 1,100,000 or so clones detected, about four fifths appear once; the ten largest clones hold about 0.52%. CDR1 and CDR2 from the germline V gene are SGHTA and FQGNSA. Trimming removed 1 base from V and 12 bases from J, with 7 bases in between. The CDR3 contains 12 residues. The sequenced sample consisted of memory CD4+ T cells from PBMCs. Specified subset: CD45RA-negative fraction. The sequence was collected from a man between 18 and 35 years old in good health. Some clones in this sample may be carry-over from other donors' samples. This rearrangement joins TRBV7-2 to TRBJ2-6; D remains unclear. CDR3 DNA: TGTGCCAGCAGCTTAGGGTACACCGTCCTGACTTTC. Translation gives CASSLGYTVLTF.